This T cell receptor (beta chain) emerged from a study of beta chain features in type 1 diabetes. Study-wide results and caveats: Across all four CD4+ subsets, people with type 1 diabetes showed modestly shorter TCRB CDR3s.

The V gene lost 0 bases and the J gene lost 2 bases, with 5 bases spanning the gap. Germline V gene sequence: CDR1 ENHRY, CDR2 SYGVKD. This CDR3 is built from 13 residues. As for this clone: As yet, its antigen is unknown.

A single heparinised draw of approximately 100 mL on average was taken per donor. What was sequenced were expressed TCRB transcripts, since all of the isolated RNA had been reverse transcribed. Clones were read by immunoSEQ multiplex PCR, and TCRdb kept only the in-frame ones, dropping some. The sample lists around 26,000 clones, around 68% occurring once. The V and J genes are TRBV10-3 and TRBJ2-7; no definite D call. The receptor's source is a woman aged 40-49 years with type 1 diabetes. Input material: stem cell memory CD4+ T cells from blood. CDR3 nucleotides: TGTGCCATCAGTGAGTCGAACACCTACGAGCAGTACTTC. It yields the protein CAISESNTYEQYF.